This T cell receptor beta chain derives from a study of multiple sclerosis patients with progressive multifocal leukoencephalopathy. Regarding time point: time of PML onset. Detection of JC virus DNA in cerebrospinal fluid confirmed PML diagnosed from clinical and MRI findings. This clone came up once. What it binds is not known. TCRdb keeps only in-frame clones here, not all; method: immunoSEQ multiplex PCR. The sample lists fewer than 40,000 clones; around 90% were seen once. Regarding the study as a whole: It is unclear whether the findings reflect JC virus infection or general immunocompromise.

The clonotype originates from a woman aged 40 to 50 with progressive multifocal leukoencephalopathy. The starting material was PBMCs, obtained from a patient treated with natalizumab.

DNA for the CDR3: TGCGCCAGCAGCTCCACGGACTCGCGGGGGGGGACTAGCACAGATACGCAGTATTTT. Translating it yields CASSSTDSRGGTSTDTQYF. The genes are TRBV5-1 and TRBJ2-3, with 9 positions matching TRBD2. V lost 3 bases and J lost 0; bases outside the gene matches: 14. In germline, CDR1 is SGHRS, CDR2 YFSETQ. The CDR3 loop spans 19 amino acids.